Below are 20 T cell receptor beta chains sequenced from a single sample in a study of blood T cell repertoires in COVID-19. Clones were read by immunoSEQ multiplex PCR, and TCRdb kept only the in-frame ones, dropping some. The table records about 210,000 clones, 87% of them present only once. The specimen sequenced was PBMCs or T cells enriched from blood (not recorded which). These receptors were taken from a man aged 18 to 29 with acute COVID-19.

This clone was detected only a few times. This rearrangement joins TRBV28 to TRBJ1-5, with TRBD1 identical over 7 bases. The junction had 7 bases not matched to a gene; V was cut back by 5 bases and J by 3 bases. Germline CDR1 MDHEN, CDR2 SYDVKM. The CDR3 is made up of 15 amino acids. This CDR3 reads CASSQTGLFNQPQHF. In nucleotides, the CDR3 is TGTGCCAGCAGTCAGACAGGGTTGTTCAATCAGCCCCAGCATTTT.

V is TRBV5-6 and J is TRBJ2-7, with a possible D match to TRBD2 (5 bases). The germline V and J ends were trimmed by 0 bases and 5 bases, with 6 bases remaining between them. The germline V gene has CDR1 SGHDT and CDR2 YYEEEE. CDR3 size: 12 residues. CDR3 coding DNA: TGTGCCAGCAGCTTGGCTAGCCACGAGCAGTACTTC. This codes for CASSLASHEQYF.

The chain recombines TRBV4-2 with TRBJ1-2; 9 bases match TRBD1. The J segment lost 0 bases and the V segment lost 0 bases, leaving 5 bases of the junction unmatched. Germline V lookup: CDR1 LGHNA, CDR2 YNFKEQ. This CDR3 is 17 amino acids long. This chain's CDR3 is CASSQDIGTGSNYGYTF. The CDR3, as DNA: TGTGCCAGCAGCCAAGATATAGGGACAGGGTCTAACTATGGCTACACCTTC.

The V gene is TRBV7-6, the J gene TRBJ2-1; 7 bases line up with TRBD1. This CDR3 is 12 amino acids long. From germline, CDR1 is SGHVS and CDR2 FNYEAQ. J was trimmed by 7 bases and V by 5 bases; bases with no gene match: 2. CDR3 in amino acids: CASSPTGNEQFF. CDR3 sequence (DNA): TGTGCCAGCAGCCCGACAGGGAATGAGCAGTTCTTC.

This rearrangement joins TRBV4-2 to TRBJ2-1, with 10 bases that match TRBD2. After removal of 5 bases from V and 7 bases from J, the junction contained 8 bases not matched to a gene. Germline CDR1 is LGHNA and CDR2 is YNFKEQ. The CDR3 extends over 15 amino acids. Here the CDR3 DNA reads TGTGCCAGCAGCTCAGCGGGAGGGCCATCAAATGAGCAGTTCTTC. This gives the protein CASSSAGGPSNEQFF.

The chain combines TRBV19 with TRBJ1-3; possibly TRBD1 for D (5 bases). V lost 6 bases and J lost 0, with 12 bases in between. The CDR3 runs 15 residues. Looked up from germline, CDR1 is LNHDA and CDR2 is SQIVND (reference sequence). CDR3: CASRRWTNSGNTIYF. In DNA, the CDR3 is TGTGCCAGTAGGCGCTGGACAAACTCTGGAAACACCATATATTTT.

The CDR3 here is CASSEIGVAGGHEQFF. The CDR3 nucleotides read TGTGCCAGCAGTGAAATAGGGGTAGCGGGAGGCCATGAGCAGTTCTTC. V and J are TRBV6-1 and TRBJ2-1, with 10 positions matching TRBD2. The CDR3 length is 16 residues. J gave up 8 bases and V 2 bases, and 9 bases lay outside the gene matches. The germline gives CDR1 MNHNS, CDR2 SASEGT.

V usage is TRBV6-1 and J usage is TRBJ2-1; perhaps TRBD2 as D (6 bases). Looked up from germline, CDR1 is MNHNS and CDR2 is SASEGT. This CDR3 is 15 amino acids long. Trimming shortened V by 3 bases and J by 7 bases, and 16 bases separated the two germline ends. The CDR3 spells CASSDSPGTRNEQFF. Here the CDR3 DNA reads TGTGCCAGCAGTGATAGCCCAGGGACTCGGAATGAGCAGTTCTTC.

The J gene is TRBJ1-2, the V gene TRBV5-1; tentative D call: TRBD1 (6 bases). Germline CDR1 reads SGHRS; CDR2 reads YFSETQ. The CDR3 is 14 residues long. The ends were cut back, 4 bases at V and 4 bases at J, with 14 bases in the middle. CDR3 DNA: TGCGCCAGCAGCCCAGGACAGTCCGGCTATGGCTACACCTTC. It is translated as CASSPGQSGYGYTF. Combining the CDR3 with reference TRBV5-1 and TRBJ1-2 gives the whole variable domain KAGVTQTPRYLIKTRGQQVTLSCSPISGHRSVSWYQQTPGQGLQFLFEYFSETQRNKGNFPGRFSGRQFSNSRSEMNVSTLELGDSALYLCASSPGQSGYGYTFGSGTRLTVV.

This clone was seen a single time. The CDR3 nucleotides read TGTGCCACCAGTGATTTATCCGGAGGGAGCTCCTACAATGAGCAGTTCTTC. Amino acids: CATSDLSGGSSYNEQFF. The chain has TRBV24-1 and TRBJ2-1; maybe TRBD2 (6 bases). Trimming left V 1 base short and J 0 bases short, with 12 bases between. CDR3 length: 17 residues. Germline CDR1 and CDR2: KGHDR and SFDVKD.

This clone appeared a single time. The gene calls are TRBV5-1 and TRBJ1-1; D is unresolved. V lost 5 bases, J lost 7 bases, and 18 bases lay in between. Germline CDR1 SGHRS, CDR2 YFSETQ. CDR3 length: 14 residues. CDR3: CASRWTAAQNEAFF. As DNA, the CDR3 is TGCGCCAGCAGATGGACTGCCGCTCAGAATGAAGCTTTCTTT.

The rearrangement uses TRBV29-1 and TRBJ1-1, with D unresolved. Trimming removed 2 bases from V and 7 bases from J, with 11 bases in between. The CDR3 is 12 residues long. CDR1 is SQVTM, CDR2 ANQGSEA, per germline. The CDR3 region has the DNA TGCAGCGTTGAATTAGATGCGGATGAAGCTTTCTTT. Its translation is CSVELDADEAFF.

This clone was counted a single time. The V and J genes are TRBV10-2 and TRBJ1-6; a weak D match, TRBD1 (6 bases). This CDR3 comprises 15 residues. Germline values: CDR1 WSHSY, CDR2 SAAADI. Between the trimmed V and J ends, which lost 6 bases and 0 bases, there was a span of 9 bases. This CDR3 is CASREGGSYNSPLHF. The CDR3 DNA sequence: TGCGCCAGCAGGGAAGGGGGCTCCTATAATTCACCCCTCCACTTT.

This clone was observed a few times. The gene calls are TRBV25-1 and TRBJ1-4; possibly TRBD1 for D (6 bases). In germline, CDR1 is MGHDK, CDR2 SYGVNS. V lost 2 bases and J 8 bases, leaving 18 bases between the germline ends. The CDR3 has 16 amino acids. CDR3 sequence reads: CASSERGWDMEEKLFF. In DNA form, the CDR3 reads TGTGCCAGCAGTGAAAGGGGTTGGGACATGGAGGAAAAACTGTTTTTT.

This chain uses TRBV21-1 with TRBJ2-6; the table's D call, TRBD1, has no DNA check behind it. TRBV21-1 is a documented pseudogene. The CDR3 is made up of 20 amino acids. CDR3 in amino acids: CASSKVGGQGTDSGANVLTF. The CDR3 DNA follows: TGTGCCAGCAGCAAAGTAGGGGGACAGGGGACCGACTCTGGGGCCAACGTCCTGACTTTC.

The chain links TRBV7-2 to TRBJ1-5; D is perhaps TRBD1 (6 bases). This CDR3 has 15 residues. Germline V gives CDR1 SGHTA, CDR2 FQGNSA. Trimming removed 1 base at V and 3 bases at J, with 10 bases between. CDR3 bases: TGTGCCAGCAGCTTAGTAGGGGGGGCCAATCAGCCCCAGCATTTT. It translates to CASSLVGGANQPQHF.

This clone was counted a few times. The gene calls are TRBV4-3 and TRBJ2-7; TRBD2 matches 13 bases. V shed 1 base, J shed 2 bases, and the junction held 8 bases outside the gene matches. The CDR3 has 18 amino acids. Germline V lookup: CDR1 LGHNA, CDR2 YSLEER. Written as DNA, the CDR3 is TGCGCCAGCAGCCAAGTCGGGACTAGCGGGACGGCTACCTACGAGCAGTACTTC. Amino acids: CASSQVGTSGTATYEQYF.

This sequence joins TRBV4-2 and TRBJ2-5; 7 nucleotides agree with TRBD2. This CDR3 is built from 15 residues. Trimming at V came to 1 base and at J to 1 base, leaving 3 bases not matched to a gene. Germline V gene lookup returns CDR1 LGHNA and CDR2 YNFKEQ. CDR3: CASSQGLAAQETQYF. CDR3 coding DNA: TGTGCCAGCAGCCAAGGTCTAGCGGCCCAAGAGACCCAGTACTTC.

This sequence joins TRBV7-9 and TRBJ2-1; 10 bases map to TRBD2. The V segment lost 5 bases and the J segment 8 bases; nucleotides outside the gene matches: 12. The CDR3 length is 16 residues. CDR1 is SEHNR and CDR2 is FQNEAQ in the germline V gene (reference sequence). The CDR3 reads CASSTTLAGVYDEQFF. CDR3 DNA: TGTGCCAGCAGCACGACTCTAGCGGGAGTTTACGATGAGCAGTTCTTC.

The chain combines TRBV7-6 with TRBJ2-7; 12 bases map to TRBD2. Looked up from germline, CDR1 is SGHVS and CDR2 is FNYEAQ. This CDR3 has 17 amino acids. V shed 1 base and J 7 bases; nucleotides not matched to a gene: 11. CDR3 in DNA: TGTGCCAGCAGCTTAGGACTAGCGGGAGCAGAAGGGAGGGAGCAGTACTTC. This gives the protein CASSLGLAGAEGREQYF.